This is a list of T cell receptor beta chains from one sample in a study of cytomegalovirus exposure and HLA in healthy donors. Some clones are missing from TCRdb's copy, which holds only in-frame ones; the method was immunoSEQ multiplex PCR. The table shows some 130,000 clones, with 80% occurring only once. Specimen: PBMCs. The origin of the receptors is a man younger than 45 in good health and CMV-seronegative. Both conserved end residues are part of each CDR3. A D gene is named only where the DNA matches it firmly. Size is stated for part of the rows, as once, few or many counts, or as a class when the clone is expanded.

d_gene: NA; abundance: NA; j_gene: TRBJ2-3; v_gene: TRBV30; CDR3aa: CAWSRWADTQYF; CDR3nt: TGTGCCTGGAGTCGGTGGGCCGATACGCAGTATTTT
d_gene: TRBD2; abundance: NA; j_gene: TRBJ2-7; v_gene: TRBV28; CDR3aa: CASRAGGYEQYF; CDR3nt: TGTGCCAGCAGAGCGGGAGGCTACGAGCAGTACTTC
d_gene: NA; abundance: NA; j_gene: TRBJ2-5; v_gene: TRBV6-1; CDR3aa: CASSVLETQYF; CDR3nt: TGTGCCAGCAGTGTTCTTGAGACCCAGTACTTC
d_gene: TRBD2; abundance: few; j_gene: TRBJ2-7; v_gene: TRBV5-6; CDR3aa: CASSPSGRALYEQYF; CDR3nt: TGTGCCAGCAGTCCTAGCGGGAGGGCCCTCTACGAGCAGTACTTC
d_gene: TRBD1; abundance: few; j_gene: TRBJ2-4; v_gene: TRBV6-5; CDR3aa: CASSQAGGAKNIQYF; CDR3nt: TGTGCCAGCAGTCAGGCAGGGGGAGCCAAAAACATTCAGTACTTC
d_gene: TRBD2; abundance: NA; j_gene: TRBJ2-1; v_gene: TRBV6-1; CDR3aa: CASSESGSPGNEQFF; CDR3nt: TGTGCTAGCAGTGAAAGCGGGAGCCCCGGGAATGAGCAGTTCTTC
d_gene: NA; abundance: few; j_gene: TRBJ2-7; v_gene: TRBV7-9; CDR3aa: CASSFGDTRHEQYF; CDR3nt: TGTGCCAGCAGCTTTGGGGACACTCGTCACGAGCAGTACTTC
d_gene: TRBD1; abundance: NA; j_gene: TRBJ1-1; v_gene: TRBV6-5; CDR3aa: CASSYSRRQGVAEAFF; CDR3nt: TGTGCCAGCAGTTACTCGAGACGACAGGGCGTCGCTGAAGCTTTCTTT
d_gene: NA; abundance: NA; j_gene: TRBJ2-5; v_gene: TRBV7-7; CDR3aa: CASSAGAVMETQYF; CDR3nt: TGTGCTAGCAGCGCCGGAGCTGTCATGGAGACCCAGTACTTC
d_gene: NA; abundance: NA; j_gene: TRBJ1-2; v_gene: TRBV28; CDR3aa: CASHWGGRGYTF; CDR3nt: TGTGCCAGCCACTGGGGGGGTAGGGGCTACACCTTC
d_gene: NA; abundance: NA; j_gene: TRBJ2-6; v_gene: TRBV5-4; CDR3aa: CASSSSVIGANVLTF; CDR3nt: TGTGCCAGCAGCTCATCGGTCATTGGGGCCAACGTCCTGACTTTC
d_gene: NA; abundance: NA; j_gene: TRBJ1-4; v_gene: TRBV28; CDR3aa: CASSLAGLSLFF; CDR3nt: TGTGCCAGCAGTTTAGCGGGGCTCTCACTGTTTTTT
d_gene: TRBD1; abundance: NA; j_gene: TRBJ1-2; v_gene: TRBV6-5; CDR3aa: CASSYEGQGNYGYTF; CDR3nt: TGTGCCAGCAGTTATGAGGGACAGGGTAACTATGGCTACACCTTC
d_gene: TRBD1; abundance: NA; j_gene: TRBJ2-5; v_gene: TRBV28; CDR3aa: CASSSGGQETQYF; CDR3nt: TGTGCCAGCAGTTCAGGGGGTCAAGAGACCCAGTACTTC
d_gene: TRBD1; abundance: many; j_gene: TRBJ2-5; v_gene: TRBV6-6; CDR3aa: CASSYGRPGGRETQYF; CDR3nt: TGTGCCAGCAGTTACGGTAGACCAGGGGGTAGGGAGACCCAGTACTTC
d_gene: NA; abundance: NA; j_gene: TRBJ1-4; v_gene: TRBV18; CDR3aa: CASSPTRGSSNEKLFF; CDR3nt: TGTGCCAGCTCACCAACCCGGGGTTCAAGTAATGAAAAACTGTTTTTT
d_gene: NA; abundance: NA; j_gene: TRBJ1-2; v_gene: TRBV5-6; CDR3aa: CASSQFGGGGIYGYTF; CDR3nt: TGTGCCAGCAGCCAATTCGGGGGGGGAGGGATCTATGGCTACACCTTC
d_gene: TRBD1; abundance: NA; j_gene: TRBJ2-7; v_gene: TRBV5-1; CDR3aa: CASSLSPAGTGSYEQYF; CDR3nt: TGCGCCAGCAGCTTGTCCCCAGCGGGGACAGGGTCCTACGAGCAGTACTTC
d_gene: TRBD1; abundance: once; j_gene: TRBJ1-1; v_gene: TRBV12-5; CDR3aa: CASGLGTGLYTEAFF; CDR3nt: TGTGCTAGTGGTTTGGGGACAGGACTGTACACTGAAGCTTTCTTT
d_gene: TRBD2; abundance: NA; j_gene: TRBJ2-2; v_gene: TRBV25-1; CDR3aa: CASSRLAGASGELFF; CDR3nt: TGTGCCAGCAGTCGACTAGCGGGAGCCTCCGGGGAGCTGTTTTTT
d_gene: TRBD2; abundance: few; j_gene: TRBJ2-1; v_gene: TRBV5-6; CDR3aa: CASSYGTSAEQFF; CDR3nt: TGTGCCAGCAGTTATGGGACTAGCGCTGAGCAGTTCTTC
d_gene: NA; abundance: NA; j_gene: TRBJ2-1; v_gene: TRBV2; CDR3aa: CASSDLVYYNEQFF; CDR3nt: TGTGCCAGCAGTGATCTTGTCTATTACAATGAGCAGTTCTTC
d_gene: NA; abundance: once; j_gene: TRBJ2-5; v_gene: TRBV5-1; CDR3aa: CASSLGGASEETQYF; CDR3nt: TGCGCCAGCAGCTTGGGTGGGGCCTCGGAGGAGACCCAGTACTTC
d_gene: TRBD2; abundance: NA; j_gene: TRBJ2-5; v_gene: TRBV5-1; CDR3aa: CASSLEGTRQETQYF; CDR3nt: TGCGCCAGCAGCTTGGAGGGGACTAGGCAGGAGACCCAGTACTTC
d_gene: TRBD1; abundance: NA; j_gene: TRBJ2-3; v_gene: TRBV9; CDR3aa: CASSARPGTGARADTQYF; CDR3nt: TGTGCCAGCAGCGCCCGACCCGGGACAGGAGCCAGGGCAGATACGCAGTATTTT
d_gene: NA; abundance: NA; j_gene: TRBJ1-1; v_gene: TRBV30; CDR3aa: CAWSGEGSGTRAEAFF; CDR3nt: TGTGCCTGGAGTGGGGAGGGAAGTGGAACAAGAGCTGAAGCTTTCTTT